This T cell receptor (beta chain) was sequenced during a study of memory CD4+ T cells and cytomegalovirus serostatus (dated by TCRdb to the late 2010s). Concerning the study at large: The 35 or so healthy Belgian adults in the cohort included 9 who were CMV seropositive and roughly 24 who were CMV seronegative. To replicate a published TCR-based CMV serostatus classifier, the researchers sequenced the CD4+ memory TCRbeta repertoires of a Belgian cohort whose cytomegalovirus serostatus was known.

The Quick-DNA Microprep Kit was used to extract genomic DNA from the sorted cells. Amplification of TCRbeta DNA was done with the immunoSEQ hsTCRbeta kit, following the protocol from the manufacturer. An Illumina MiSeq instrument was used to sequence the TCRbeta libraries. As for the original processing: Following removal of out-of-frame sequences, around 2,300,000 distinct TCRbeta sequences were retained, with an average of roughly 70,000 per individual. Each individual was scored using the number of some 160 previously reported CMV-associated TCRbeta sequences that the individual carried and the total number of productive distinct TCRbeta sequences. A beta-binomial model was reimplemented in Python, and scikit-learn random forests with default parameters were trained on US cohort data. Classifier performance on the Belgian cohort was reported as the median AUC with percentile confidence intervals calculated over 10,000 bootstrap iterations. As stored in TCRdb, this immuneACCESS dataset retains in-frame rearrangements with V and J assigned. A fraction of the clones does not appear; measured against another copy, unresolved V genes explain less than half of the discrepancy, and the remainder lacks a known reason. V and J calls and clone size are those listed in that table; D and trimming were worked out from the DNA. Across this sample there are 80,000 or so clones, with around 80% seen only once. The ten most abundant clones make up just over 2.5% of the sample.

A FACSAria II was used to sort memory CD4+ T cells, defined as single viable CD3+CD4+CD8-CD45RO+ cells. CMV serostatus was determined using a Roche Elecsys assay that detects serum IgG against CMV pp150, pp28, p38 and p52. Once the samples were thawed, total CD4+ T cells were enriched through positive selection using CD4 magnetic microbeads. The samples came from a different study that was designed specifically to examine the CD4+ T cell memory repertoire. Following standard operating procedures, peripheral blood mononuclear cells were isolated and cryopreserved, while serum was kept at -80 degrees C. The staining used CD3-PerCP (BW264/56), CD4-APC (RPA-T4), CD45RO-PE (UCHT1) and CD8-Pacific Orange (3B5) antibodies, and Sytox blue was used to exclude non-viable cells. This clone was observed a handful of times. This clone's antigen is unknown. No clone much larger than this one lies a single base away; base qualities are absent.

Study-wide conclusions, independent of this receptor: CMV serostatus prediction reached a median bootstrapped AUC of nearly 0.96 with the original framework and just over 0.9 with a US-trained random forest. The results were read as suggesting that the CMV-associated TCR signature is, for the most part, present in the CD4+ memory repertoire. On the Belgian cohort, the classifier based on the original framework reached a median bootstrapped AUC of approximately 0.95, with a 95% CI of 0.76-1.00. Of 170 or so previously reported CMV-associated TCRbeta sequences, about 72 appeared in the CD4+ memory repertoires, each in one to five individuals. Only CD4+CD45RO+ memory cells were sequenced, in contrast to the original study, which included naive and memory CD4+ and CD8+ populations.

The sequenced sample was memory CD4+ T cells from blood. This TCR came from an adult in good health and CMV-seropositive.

CDR3 loop: CASSLAERRWEAEAFF. The sequenced DNA: TGTGCCAGCTCACTCGCGGAGAGGCGTTGGGAGGCTGAAGCTTTCTTT. The V and J genes are TRBV18 and TRBJ1-1; the D gene remains uncertain. Measured from the cysteine to the phenylalanine, the CDR3 is 16 residues long. Only the CDR3 part of the read is kept: 48 bases, read in frame from the first base. The germline V gene sets CDR1 to KGHSH and CDR2 to LQKENI. The junction shows trimming of 4 bases on V and 6 bases on J, plus 21 bases between the germline ends.